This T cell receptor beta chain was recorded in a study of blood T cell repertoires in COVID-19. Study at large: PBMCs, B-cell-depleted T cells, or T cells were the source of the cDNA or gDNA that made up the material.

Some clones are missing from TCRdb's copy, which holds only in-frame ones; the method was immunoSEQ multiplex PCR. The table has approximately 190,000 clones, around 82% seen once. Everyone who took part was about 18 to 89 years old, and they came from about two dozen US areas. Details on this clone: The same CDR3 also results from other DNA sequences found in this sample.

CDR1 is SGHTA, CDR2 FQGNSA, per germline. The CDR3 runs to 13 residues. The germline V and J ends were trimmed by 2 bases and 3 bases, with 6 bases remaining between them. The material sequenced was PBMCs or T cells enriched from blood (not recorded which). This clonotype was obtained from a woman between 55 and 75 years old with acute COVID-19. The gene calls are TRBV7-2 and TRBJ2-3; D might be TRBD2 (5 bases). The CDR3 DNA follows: TGTGCCAGCAGCTTACCGGGGACAGATACGCAGTATTTT. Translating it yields CASSLPGTDTQYF. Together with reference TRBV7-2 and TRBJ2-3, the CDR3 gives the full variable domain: GAGVSQSPSNKVTEKGKDVELRCDPISGHTALYWYRQSLGQGLEFLIYFQGNSAPDKSGLPSDRFSAERTGGSVSTLTIQRTQQEDSAVYLCASSLPGTDTQYFGPGTRLTVL.